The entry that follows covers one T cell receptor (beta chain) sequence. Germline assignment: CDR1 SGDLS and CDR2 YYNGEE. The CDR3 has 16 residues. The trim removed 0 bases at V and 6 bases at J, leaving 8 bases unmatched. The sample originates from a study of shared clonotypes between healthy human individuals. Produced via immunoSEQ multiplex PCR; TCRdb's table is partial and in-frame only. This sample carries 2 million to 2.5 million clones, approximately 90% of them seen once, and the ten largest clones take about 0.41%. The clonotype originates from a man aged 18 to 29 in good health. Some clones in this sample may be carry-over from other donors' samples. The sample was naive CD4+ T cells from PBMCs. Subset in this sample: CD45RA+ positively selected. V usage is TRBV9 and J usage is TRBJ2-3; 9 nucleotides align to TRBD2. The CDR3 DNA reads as TGTGCCAGCAGCGTAGGTTCTAGCGGGACGGCGGATACGCAGTATTTT. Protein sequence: CASSVGSSGTADTQYF.